This T cell receptor (beta chain) derives from a study of blood T cell repertoires in COVID-19. Trimming left V 9 bases short and J 4 bases short, with 9 bases between. CDR1 and CDR2 from the germline V gene are MRHNA and SNTAGT. The CDR3 has 12 residues. Original analysis: Reference gene primers were amplified, and this amplification served to estimate nucleated cell counts. The table came from immunoSEQ multiplex PCR; TCRdb's copy has only in-frame clones and leaves some out. V and J calls and clone size are those listed in that table; D and trimming were worked out from the DNA. The sample consists of fewer than 70,000 clones, approximately 85% of them appearing once.

This chain links TRBV6-4 with TRBJ1-4; no firm D call. The sequence was obtained from a man aged 45 to 65 with acute or convalescent COVID-19. The source material was peripheral blood. The CDR3 DNA is TGTGCCAGACCAGATATTAATGAAAAACTGTTTTTT. Amino acids: CARPDINEKLFF.